These T cell receptor beta chains were read from a single sample in a study of cytomegalovirus exposure and HLA in healthy donors. Sequenced by immunoSEQ multiplex PCR; TCRdb stores in-frame clones only, minus some. The sample carries under 150,000 clones, 82% recorded once. The sequencing sample was made of PBMCs. These receptors were collected from a woman aged 18-30 years in good health and CMV-seronegative. CDR3s include the opening cysteine and the closing phenylalanine or tryptophan. The order of the fields is J gene, V gene, clone size, D gene, CDR3 DNA, CDR3 protein. D genes are given only for firm matches. Some rows have no size entry. The others give once, few or many, or a class for an expanded clone.

TRBJ1-3 TRBV5-1 - - TGCGCCAGCAGCTTGTCGGAGAACTGGAGCTCTGGAAACACCATATATTTT CASSLSENWSSGNTIYF
TRBJ1-1 TRBV30 - - TGTGCCTGGAGCCCCCCCCCATTGAACACTGAAGCTTTCTTT CAWSPPPLNTEAFF
TRBJ2-5 TRBV7-2 - TRBD2 TGTGCCAGCAGCTTAGCGGGGGGGAAGGAGACCCAGTACTTC CASSLAGGKETQYF
TRBJ1-2 TRBV27 - TRBD1 TGTGCCAGCAGTCCCACTTACCGGGACAGGGGAAACTATGGCTACACCTTC CASSPTYRDRGNYGYTF
TRBJ1-2 TRBV28 - TRBD1 TGTGCCAGCAGTTTAGGGACAGGGGGTGGCTACACCTTC CASSLGTGGGYTF
TRBJ1-2 TRBV20-1 - - TGCAGTGCTAGAAAGCAAACCGGCTACACCTTC CSARKQTGYTF
TRBJ1-5 TRBV6-5 many - TGTGCCAGCAGTACCAGGGGAAATCAGCCCCAGCATTTT CASSTRGNQPQHF
TRBJ2-1 TRBV2 - TRBD2 TGTGCCAGCAGTGAATTTGGCGGGAGTAGGGATGAGCAGTTCTTC CASSEFGGSRDEQFF
TRBJ1-2 TRBV29-1 few - TGCAGCGTCGAGGCCGGGGGGGGCTATGGCTACACCTTC CSVEAGGGYGYTF
TRBJ1-2 TRBV5-1 - - TGCGCCAGCAGCTTTGGGGACAACGGATCAGCTAACTATGGCTACACCTTC CASSFGDNGSANYGYTF
TRBJ1-5 TRBV6-1 - - TGTGCCAGCAGTGAAACGGAGAACCAGGGTCATCAGCCCCAGCATTTT CASSETENQGHQPQHF
TRBJ2-5 TRBV7-6 - TRBD2 TGTGCCAGCAGCTTAGGGGACTATCAGACCCAGTACTTC CASSLGDYQTQYF
TRBJ1-6 TRBV19 - - TGTGCCAGTAGTAGGAGAGCAGGGAATACGCCTAATTCACCCCTCCACTTT CASSRRAGNTPNSPLHF
TRBJ1-1 TRBV5-1 - - TGCGCCAGCAGCTCGGACAGTCGGGGCACTGAAGCTTTCTTT CASSSDSRGTEAFF
TRBJ2-7 TRBV7-2 - TRBD2 TGTGCCAGCAGCTCTCGACTAGCGGGGGGCTCCTACGAGCAGTACTTC CASSSRLAGGSYEQYF
TRBJ2-1 TRBV5-1 - TRBD1 TGCGCCAGCAGTCAGGACAGGAGCTCCTACAATGAGCAGTTCTTC CASSQDRSSYNEQFF
TRBJ2-6 TRBV30 - - TGTGCCTGGAGTTCCGGGGTATCTGGGGCCAACGTCCTGACTTTC CAWSSGVSGANVLTF
TRBJ1-1 TRBV29-1 - TRBD1 TGCAGCGTTTCTACAGGGGTCACTGAAGCTTTCTTT CSVSTGVTEAFF
TRBJ1-2 TRBV7-6 - TRBD1 TGTGCCAGCAGCTTAGCGGAGGCAGGGGGAGATGGCTACACCTTC CASSLAEAGGDGYTF
TRBJ1-3 TRBV5-4 once TRBD1 TGTGCCAGCAGCCGCGACAGGGCTGGAAACACCATATATTTT CASSRDRAGNTIYF
TRBJ1-1 TRBV6-5 - TRBD1 TGTGCCAGCAGATCGGACAGGGCAGGGACTGAAGCTTTCTTT CASRSDRAGTEAFF
TRBJ2-4 TRBV5-6 - TRBD2 TGTGCCAGCAGCCGGGTGGGCGGGAGTCAGTACTTC CASSRVGGSQYF
TRBJ2-3 TRBV9 - - TGTGCCAGCCAAAGGATCCCCGGGTCCACAGATACGCAGTATTTT CASQRIPGSTDTQYF
TRBJ2-7 TRBV6-1 - - TGTGCCAGCAGTGAAGGGCCCTCCTACGAGCAGTACTTC CASSEGPSYEQYF
TRBJ2-7 TRBV7-9 - - TGTGCCAGCAGCACACAGGCGTCTAGGGAGCAGTACTTC CASSTQASREQYF
TRBJ1-3 TRBV5-1 few - TGCGCCAGCAGCTTGACTCCCGATGGAAACACCATATATTTT CASSLTPDGNTIYF
TRBJ2-5 TRBV28 - - TGTGCCAGCAGCCCACCCCAACAGGGACAAGAGACCCAGTACTTC CASSPPQQGQETQYF
TRBJ2-7 TRBV7-9 - TRBD2 TGTGCCAGCAGCTTAAGTCGGGGGGCCTACGAGCAGTACTTC CASSLSRGAYEQYF
TRBJ1-3 TRBV2 - TRBD1 TGTGCCAGCATTCTGGACAGGGCGGCAAACACCATATATTTT CASILDRAANTIYF
TRBJ1-1 TRBV10-3 - TRBD1 TGTGCCATCAGTGGACAGGGGGCGCTTAGCGCTGAAGCTTTCTTT CAISGQGALSAEAFF
TRBJ2-7 TRBV2 - - TGTGCCAGCCTCAGCTCCTACGAGCAGTACTTC CASLSSYEQYF
TRBJ1-2 TRBV6-5 - TRBD1 TGTGCCAGCAGCACTGACAGGGTGAACTATGGCTACACCTTC CASSTDRVNYGYTF
TRBJ1-1 TRBV7-8 - - TGTGCCAGCAGCCAACGGACAGCTAGACTGGGCCCTGAAGCTTTCTTT CASSQRTARLGPEAFF
TRBJ1-2 TRBV9 - - TGTGCCAGCAGCGTAGGGGGCGACACAGCTAACTATGGCTACACCTTC CASSVGGDTANYGYTF
TRBJ1-1 TRBV29-1 - - TGCAGCGTAGATACAGGGTTCACTGAAGCTTTCTTT CSVDTGFTEAFF
TRBJ2-2 TRBV7-2 - TRBD2 TGTGCCAGCAGCTTAGAGGCTAGCGGCGGGGAGCTGTTTTTT CASSLEASGGELFF
TRBJ1-6 TRBV15 - TRBD1 TGTGCCACCAGCAGGAAGCCATTGACAGGGAGAAAGTCCTATAATTCACCCCTCCACTTT CATSRKPLTGRKSYNSPLHF
TRBJ1-2 TRBV7-2 - TRBD1 TGTGCCAGCAGCCTTCAACATACAGGGGGCGTCGGGGGCTACACCTTC CASSLQHTGGVGGYTF
TRBJ2-5 TRBV9 - TRBD2 TGTGCCAGCGGGAGGGTAGCGGAAGAGACCCAGTACTTC CASGRVAEETQYF
TRBJ1-5 TRBV28 - - TGTGCCAGCGGAGGTCGCCCTAGCAATCAGCCCCAGCATTTT CASGGRPSNQPQHF
TRBJ2-2 TRBV4-3 - - TGCGCCAGCAGCCAAGATCGGCGGAGGAACACCGGGGAGCTGTTTTTT CASSQDRRRNTGELFF
TRBJ2-5 TRBV5-4 - TRBD2 TGTGCCAGCAGCTACCTTAGAGCGGGAGTAGGGGAGACCCAGTACTTC CASSYLRAGVGETQYF
TRBJ2-1 TRBV25-1 - TRBD2 TGTGCCAGCAGTGCTAGCGGGAGCTCCTACAATGAGCAGTTCTTC CASSASGSSYNEQFF
TRBJ2-5 TRBV2 once - TGTGCCAGCAAGCTCCAAGAGACCCAGTACTTC CASKLQETQYF
TRBJ1-3 TRBV14 - - TGTGCCAGCAGCCACGACTCCTCTGGAAACACCATATATTTT CASSHDSSGNTIYF
TRBJ1-1 TRBV30 - TRBD1 TGTGCCTGGAAGACCGGGACAGGAGACACTGAAGCTTTCTTT CAWKTGTGDTEAFF
TRBJ1-2 TRBV28 - - TGTGCCAGCAGTTCCTCCCCCGGGGGCTATGGCTACACCTTC CASSSSPGGYGYTF
TRBJ1-1 TRBV6-4 - - TGTGCCAGCAGTGAGGAGGCACTGGGCACTGAAGCTTTCTTT CASSEEALGTEAFF
TRBJ2-7 TRBV28 - - TGTGCCAGCAGTCCTCGACAGTACGAGCAGTACTTC CASSPRQYEQYF
TRBJ2-2 TRBV9 - TRBD1 TGTGCCAGCAGCGTAGGGGTGGACAGGGAGAACACCGGGGAGCTGTTTTTT CASSVGVDRENTGELFF
TRBJ2-7 TRBV6-6 - - TGTGCCAGCAGTTACCATGTGGAGGCTCCCGCCTACGAGCAGTACTTC CASSYHVEAPAYEQYF
TRBJ2-5 TRBV10-3 - TRBD2 TGTGCCATCAGTCCTCAGCGGGAGGGCCCAGAGACCCAGTACTTC CAISPQREGPETQYF
TRBJ2-5 TRBV5-1 - TRBD1 TGCGCCAGCAGCTTCTCGACAGGGGGCTTTGAGACCCAGTACTTC CASSFSTGGFETQYF
TRBJ1-2 TRBV4-3 once - TGCGCCAGCAGCCCAGGATTGACTAACTATGGCTACACCTTC CASSPGLTNYGYTF